This is a list of T cell receptor beta chains from one sample in a study of spatial heterogeneity in lung cancer. Via MiXCR, TCRdb re-called the 5' RACE reads, giving one row per CDR3 protein. The sample includes tens of thousands of distinct CDR3 sequences, 7.5% to 8.5% of them seen just once. Sequencing used PBMCs, obtained at surgery. Receptor source: a female donor with early-stage non-small cell lung cancer. Both conserved end residues are trimmed from each CDR3. Fields, in order: V gene, J gene, CDR3 protein.

>TRBV18|TRBJ1-5
ASSPTPLGNQPQH
>TRBV3-1|TRBJ2-1
ASSQLLQNNEQF
>TRBV10-3|TRBJ1-1
AITPDRATEAF
>TRBV7-8|TRBJ2-7
ASNRSPLQGIGEQY
>TRBV19|TRBJ2-5
ASRAAVSETQY
>TRBV28|TRBJ2-7
ASSNRLGEQY
>TRBV20-1|TRBJ2-3
SGRGGGDTQY
>TRBV11-2|TRBJ2-7
ASSSLVPGTGTYEQY
>TRBV20-1|TRBJ2-3
SARGTSGMAVDTQY
>TRBV12-3/TRBV12-4|TRBJ2-3
ASSFLGAAADTQY
>TRBV5-1|TRBJ1-1
ASSLSEGGHTEAF
>TRBV7-9|TRBJ2-3
ASSFWTRTSTDTQY
>TRBV6-6|TRBJ2-3
ASSFVLAEGGDTQY
>TRBV28|TRBJ1-3
ATCSGTEPNTIY
>TRBV21-1|TRBJ2-1
ASSKVPDNEQF
>TRBV27|TRBJ1-5
ASSSPGGGQPQH
>TRBV10-3|TRBJ2-6
AISEQGPSGANVLT
>TRBV20-1|TRBJ2-2
SASGTSGTGELF
>TRBV19|TRBJ1-5
ASNGDRGNQPQH
>TRBV7-8|TRBJ2-1
ASSLDGGAYNEQF
>TRBV6-5|TRBJ1-6
ASRGPGSPLH
>TRBV5-5|TRBJ1-1
ASSLAYTGFMNTEAF
>TRBV18|TRBJ1-1
ASSPPAF
>TRBV6-6|TRBJ2-3
ASSSSGGAADTQY
>TRBV28|TRBJ1-1
ATAFGEAF
>TRBV7-9|TRBJ1-4
ASSLGGEKLF
>TRBV5-6|TRBJ1-6
ASSLPFDRERSPLH
>TRBV7-2|TRBJ2-3
ASSSVADTQY
>TRBV29-1|TRBJ1-1
SATKGNTEAF
>TRBV7-9|TRBJ2-2
ASSSPTSRTGELF
>TRBV5-4|TRBJ2-1
ASSLDKTGVREQF
>TRBV6-2/TRBV6-3|TRBJ1-2
ASTKDKSYGYT
>TRBV6-5|TRBJ2-5
ASSRDREETQY
>TRBV7-9|TRBJ2-5
ASSLGTSGIQETQY
>TRBV12-3/TRBV12-4|TRBJ1-1
ASRAGLVNTEAF
>TRBV11-3|TRBJ2-7
ASSLPAYEQY
>TRBV20-1|TRBJ2-1
SARPSGSIRGEQF
>TRBV11-2|TRBJ1-5
ASSLGRRGGQPQH
>TRBV20-1|TRBJ1-1
SARAPLDGNTEAF
>TRBV24-1|TRBJ2-3
ATSDPGTSTPDTQY
>TRBV11-1|TRBJ2-2
ASSLGQDTGELF
>TRBV7-2|TRBJ2-2
ASSSTTVLDTGELF
>TRBV3-1|TRBJ2-1
ASSRTSVWF
>TRBV12-3/TRBV12-4|TRBJ1-4
ASSFGAGEEKLF
>TRBV18|TRBJ1-6
ASSPRQGEGSPLH
>TRBV5-6|TRBJ1-5
ASSLRQGKQPQH
>TRBV9|TRBJ2-3
ASSARTSGVYTDTQY
>TRBV24-1|TRBJ2-5
ATSDQTGTGYQETQY
>TRBV5-5|TRBJ2-4
ASSFLVQLSKNIQY
>TRBV27|TRBJ1-1
ASSWRGNTEAF
>TRBV25-1|TRBJ1-4
ASSTPPGTADLGVLF